This passage covers 10 T cell receptor beta chains from one sample sequenced in a study of T cells in Graves' hyperthyroidism and ophthalmopathy. Template material for amplifying TCR beta CDR3 regions consisted of RNA transcripts. Primed by the HTBI set, a first-round RT-PCR was run on the TCR CDR3. TCRdb re-analysed the multiplex PCR reads in MiXCR, keeping a single row per CDR3 protein. The data hold hundreds of thousands of distinct CDR3 sequences, with 45% observed a single time. The sequencing input was peripheral blood or thyroid tissue (not recorded which). All receptors come from an adult man with Graves' disease, either hyperthyroidism or ophthalmopathy (not recorded which).

This chain joins TRBV25-1 and TRBJ1-1, with a weak D call TRBD1 (5 bases). Trimming took off 5 bases at V and 2 bases at J, with 18 bases between the two ends. This CDR3 contains 16 residues. Germline lookup yields CDR1 MGHDK and CDR2 SYGVNS. The CDR3 loop reads CASSTPWGRTNTEAFF. DNA for the CDR3: TGTGCCAGCAGTACTCCTTGGGGTCGGACAAACACTGAAGCTTTCTTT.

This clonotype has more than one count but fewer than ten. One junction end disagrees with the germline gene, perhaps due to a read error. The chain couples TRBV16 to TRBJ1-2; TRBD1 might be the D (5 bases). CDR3 length equals 15 residues. In germline, CDR1 is KGHSY, CDR2 FQNENV. This CDR3 is CASRQSAVGTAGYTF. DNA for the CDR3: TGTGCCAGCAGACAATCCGCCGTGGGGACGGCTGGCTACACCTTC.

The V gene is TRBV20-1, the J gene TRBJ1-1; the D is unclear. The CDR3 runs to 14 residues. Germline V gene data show CDR1 as DFQATT and CDR2 as SNEGSKA (reference sequence). V was shortened by 1 base and J by 0 bases, with 9 bases between the two germline ends. CDR3 amino acids: CSARVAGMNTEAFF. The CDR3 nucleotides read TGCAGTGCTAGAGTAGCAGGAATGAACACTGAAGCTTTCTTT.

CDR3 DNA sequence: TGTGCCATCAAGGAAGGGACAGAAGACACTGAAGCTTTCTTT. This translates into CAIKEGTEDTEAFF. The chain is built from TRBV10-3 and TRBJ1-1, with 7 nucleotides matching TRBD1. Germline loops: CDR1 ENHRY, CDR2 SYGVKD. The CDR3 spans 14 residues. Trimming took 7 bases from V and 3 from J; bases not matched to a gene: 8.

Turning to this clonotype: This clone may be a read error of a much larger clone one base away. The CDR3 bases are TGTGCCATCAGTGATTCGGATCAGCCCCAGCATTTT. Its protein product is CAISDSDQPQHF. J is TRBJ1-5 and V is TRBV24-1; D gene ambiguous. The CDR3 has 12 residues. Germline CDR1 is KGHDR and CDR2 is SFDVKD.

This clonotype was counted a few times. The chain employs TRBV20-1 and TRBJ1-5; D might be TRBD1 (6 bases). Trimming pared 3 bases from V and 0 bases from J, leaving 18 bases between. This CDR3 spans 17 amino acids. Per germline, CDR1 DFQATT and CDR2 SNEGSKA (reference sequence). The CDR3 region is CSASTGNPRVSNQPQHF. CDR3 DNA: TGCAGTGCTAGCACAGGGAACCCACGAGTTAGCAATCAGCCCCAGCATTTT.

This clonotype was picked up many times. This chain uses TRBV24-1 with TRBJ1-2; D is unclear. CDR1 is KGHDR, CDR2 SFDVKD, per germline. Trimming took 0 bases from V and 4 from J, leaving 8 bases between them. The CDR3 runs to 14 residues. The CDR3 nucleotides read TGTGCCACCAGTGATTTGCTCAGAGCCTATGGCTACACCTTC. This sequence encodes CATSDLLRAYGYTF.

This clonotype came up a few times. The gene calls are TRBV7-9 and TRBJ1-6; D remains ambiguous. The CDR3 extends over 14 amino acids. Trimming removed 3 bases from V and 6 bases from J, with 9 bases in between. From germline, CDR1 is SEHNR and CDR2 FQNEAQ (reference sequence). The CDR3 region has the DNA TGTGCCAGCAGCTTCCCAGCGAGTAATTCACCCCTCCACTTT. Protein product: CASSFPASNSPLHF.

CDR3 sequence: CATSSRGTSGTYEQYF. CDR3 bases: TGTGCCACCAGCAGCAGGGGGACTAGCGGGACCTACGAGCAGTACTTC. This rearrangement joins TRBV15 to TRBJ2-7, with 13 bases lining up with TRBD2. With 3 bases clipped from V and 2 bases from J, the junction kept 4 bases outside the gene matches. This CDR3 contains 16 residues. Germline CDR1 is LNHNV and CDR2 is YYDKDF (reference sequence).

On this clonotype itself: Its ends do not fully match the called genes, so a read error is possible. The chain employs TRBV10-3 and TRBJ1-1; TRBD1 might be the D (6 bases). The CDR3 contains 17 residues. Germline assignment: CDR1 ENHRY and CDR2 SYGVKD. The CDR3, as DNA: TGTGTCATCAGTGAGTCGGGCAGGGGAGCCGGGTACACTGAAGCTTTCTTT. Its translation is CVISESGRGAGYTEAFF.